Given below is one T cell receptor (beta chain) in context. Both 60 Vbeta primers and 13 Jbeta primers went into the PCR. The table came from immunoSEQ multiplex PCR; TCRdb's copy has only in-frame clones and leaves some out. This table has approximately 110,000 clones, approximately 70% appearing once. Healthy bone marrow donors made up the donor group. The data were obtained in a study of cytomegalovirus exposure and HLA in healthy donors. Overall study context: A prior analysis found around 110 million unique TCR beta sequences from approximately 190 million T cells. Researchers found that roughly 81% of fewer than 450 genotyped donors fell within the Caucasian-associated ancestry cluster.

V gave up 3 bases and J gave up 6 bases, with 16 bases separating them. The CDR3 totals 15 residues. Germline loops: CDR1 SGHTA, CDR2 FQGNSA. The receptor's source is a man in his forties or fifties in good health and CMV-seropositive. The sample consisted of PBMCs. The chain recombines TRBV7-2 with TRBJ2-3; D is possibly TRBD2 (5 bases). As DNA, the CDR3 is TGTGCCAGCAGCTTGTCCGGGATGTCGACTGATACGCAGTATTTT. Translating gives CASSLSGMSTDTQYF.